Listed here are 7 T cell receptor beta chains from one sample, sequenced in a study of cytomegalovirus exposure and HLA in healthy donors. 13 Jbeta primers and 60 Vbeta primers were used for the PCR. Clones were sequenced by immunoSEQ multiplex PCR, and TCRdb holds only the in-frame ones, with some missing. The table records fewer than 200,000 clones, approximately 80% of them present only once. Sequencing input: PBMCs. These TCRs come from a woman aged 18-29 years in good health and CMV-seronegative.

CDR3 residues: CASSHSPLAGGQETQYF. CDR3 DNA: TGTGCCAGCAGCCACTCCCCACTAGCGGGAGGGCAAGAGACCCAGTACTTC. The V and J genes are TRBV7-2 and TRBJ2-5, with 13 nucleotides matching TRBD2. Germline lookup yields CDR1 SGHTA and CDR2 FQGNSA. V dropped 5 bases and J dropped 2; count of bases not matched to a gene: 8. The CDR3 has 17 amino acids.

The chain recombines TRBV7-2 with TRBJ1-5, with a weak D call TRBD1 (6 bases). The length of the CDR3 is 15 residues. Trimming left V 1 base short and J 7 bases short, with 14 bases between. Germline V lookup: CDR1 SGHTA, CDR2 FQGNSA. CDR3 sequence reads: CASSLVSGEGQPQHF. In nucleotides, the CDR3 is TGTGCCAGCAGCTTAGTGTCAGGGGAAGGCCAGCCCCAGCATTTT.

This chain links TRBV27 with TRBJ2-7; TRBD2 matches at 11 bases. The CDR3 consists of 16 residues. J gave up 1 base and V 0 bases, and 2 bases lay outside the gene matches. Per the germline V gene, CDR1 is MNHEY and CDR2 is SMNVEV (reference sequence). This CDR3 reads CASSLSGTSGSYEQYF. The CDR3 DNA follows: TGTGCCAGCAGTTTATCCGGGACTAGCGGTTCCTACGAGCAGTACTTC.

The chain employs TRBV6-6 and TRBJ1-1, with 12 bases aligning to TRBD1. V shed 6 bases, J shed 6 bases, and the junction held 11 bases outside the gene matches. The CDR3 loop spans 16 amino acids. Germline V gene data show CDR1 as MNHNY and CDR2 as SVGAGI (reference sequence). In DNA form, the CDR3 reads TGTGCCAGCAGCCGGGACAGGGGGCACCAAACGGCTGAAGCTTTCTTT. Its protein product is CASSRDRGHQTAEAFF.

The DNA of the CDR3 is TGTGCCAGCAGTTCTGGCAGGGCCTATGGCTACACCTTC. Translating it yields CASSSGRAYGYTF. The rearrangement uses TRBV6-5 and TRBJ1-2, with D maybe TRBD1 (5 bases). Looked up from germline, CDR1 is MNHEY and CDR2 is SVGAGI. V was trimmed by 4 bases and J by 4 bases, leaving 10 bases between them. CDR3 length: 13 residues.

This chain connects TRBV4-2 to TRBJ2-3, with 8 bases aligning to TRBD2. The CDR3 extends over 17 amino acids. With 1 base clipped from V and 4 bases from J, the junction kept 10 bases outside the gene matches. Germline V gene sequence: CDR1 LGHNA, CDR2 YNFKEQ. The CDR3 sequence: CASSQALGTRGPDTQYF. In DNA, the CDR3 is TGTGCCAGCAGCCAAGCCCTCGGGACTAGGGGCCCAGATACGCAGTATTTT.

The CDR3 nucleotides read TGTGCCAGCAGTGAAACAGCGGGAGCGGACAATGAGCAGTTCTTC. It translates to CASSETAGADNEQFF. J is TRBJ2-1 and V is TRBV25-1; 8 bases are shared with TRBD2. Germline V gene lookup returns CDR1 MGHDK and CDR2 SYGVNS. The CDR3 contains 15 residues. With 2 bases clipped from V and 5 bases from J, the junction kept 5 bases outside the gene matches.